This T cell receptor beta chain stems from a study of T-cell memory formation after mild COVID-19. TCRdb re-called the 5' RACE reads with MiXCR, one entry per CDR3 protein. Here the sample spans about 350,000 distinct CDR3 sequences, roughly an eighth being singletons. Germline-derived CDR1 and CDR2 are SGHVS and FQNEAQ. CDR3 length: 15 residues. Between the trimmed V and J ends, which lost 5 bases and 10 bases, there was a span of 18 bases. V usage is TRBV7-8 and J usage is TRBJ1-6; TRBD1 might be the D (6 bases). This sequence originates from a man between 18 and 29 years old who had mild COVID-19 (a few samples of this study predate the infection). Cell type and time point are not known. Material for sequencing was PBMCs or a T cell subset sorted from them (not recorded which). The CDR3 coding sequence is TGTGCCAGCAGCATCAGATTTTCAGGGGTCTCACCCCTCCACTTT. Its protein product is CASSIRFSGVSPLHF.